This T cell receptor beta chain was sequenced for a study of T cell responses to AZD1222 COVID-19 vaccine. Study findings and constraints: Reports indicate that nearly half of spike-specific TCRs are directed at unmutated variant regions. Recipients of AZD1222 seropositive at baseline numbered only 6 or 7.

Only in-frame clones appear in the TCRdb table, and some are missing; sequencing was by immunoSEQ multiplex PCR. Among some 100,000 clones listed, 88% were seen once. Turning to this clone: Its antigen is not identified.

This CDR3 has 11 amino acids. Germline V CDR1 and CDR2: DFQATT, SNEGSKA (reference sequence). With 5 bases clipped from V and 4 bases from J, the junction kept 2 bases outside the gene matches. Sequences were derived from peripheral blood, sampled on day 0 of AZD1222 vaccination. The rearrangement uses TRBV20-1 and TRBJ2-7, with 7 bases lining up with TRBD1. The sequence was collected from an adult in good health. The CDR3 nucleotides read TGCAGTGCTTTGGACAGGTACGAGCAGTACTTC. This translates into CSALDRYEQYF.